The source of this T cell receptor beta chain is a study of T cell repertoires in ileal Crohn's disease. Notes on the study in general: Active smokers at surgery had more clonal expansions than non-smokers.

Profiled with immunoSEQ multiplex PCR; TCRdb holds only in-frame clones, not every one. Among roughly 3,800 clones listed, around 68% were seen once. Comment on this clone: Its antigen remains unknown.

Germline assignment: CDR1 SGHKS and CDR2 YYEKEE (reference sequence). The CDR3 length is 14 residues. V gave up 3 bases and J gave up 3 bases, with 12 bases separating them. Eligibility required adulthood, ileal or ileocolonic Crohn's disease and indicated ileocolonic resection. The chain is built from TRBV5-5 and TRBJ1-1; the D gene is possibly TRBD1 (5 bases). The receptor comes from an adult with Crohn's disease. The material sequenced was ileal tissue. The CDR3 bases are TGTGCCAGCAGCTGGGGGGGGTTTGACACTGAAGCTTTCTTT. The encoded protein is CASSWGGFDTEAFF.